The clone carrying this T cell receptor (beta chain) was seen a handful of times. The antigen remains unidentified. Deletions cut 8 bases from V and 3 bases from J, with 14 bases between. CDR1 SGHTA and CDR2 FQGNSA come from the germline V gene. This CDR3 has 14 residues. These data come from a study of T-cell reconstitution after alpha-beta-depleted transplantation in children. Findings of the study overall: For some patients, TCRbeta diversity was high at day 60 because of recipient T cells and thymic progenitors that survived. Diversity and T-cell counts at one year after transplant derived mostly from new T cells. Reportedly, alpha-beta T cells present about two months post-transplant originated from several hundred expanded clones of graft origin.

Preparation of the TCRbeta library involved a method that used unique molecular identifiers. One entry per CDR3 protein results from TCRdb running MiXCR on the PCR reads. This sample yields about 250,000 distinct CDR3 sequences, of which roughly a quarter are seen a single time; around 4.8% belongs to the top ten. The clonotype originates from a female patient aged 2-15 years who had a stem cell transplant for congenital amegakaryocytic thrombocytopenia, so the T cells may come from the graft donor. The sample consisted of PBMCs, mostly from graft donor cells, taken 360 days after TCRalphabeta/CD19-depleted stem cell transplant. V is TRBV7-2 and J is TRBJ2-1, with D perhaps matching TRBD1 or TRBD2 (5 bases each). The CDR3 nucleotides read TGTGCCAGCGGTCACGGGGCAATCTACAATGAGCAGTTCTTC. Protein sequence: CASGHGAIYNEQFF.